The rows below give T cell receptor beta chains drawn from one sample of a study of monozygotic twins with inflammatory bowel disease. TCRdb re-called the 5' RACE reads and shows each CDR3 protein once, DNA omitted. The sample spans about 330,000 distinct CDR3 sequences; the ten largest clones claim 2% to 2.5%. Sequenced material: blood. These receptor sequences come from a human donor with ulcerative colitis or Crohn's disease, or a healthy co-twin of an affected twin (not recorded which). Both conserved end residues are part of each CDR3.

J | V | CDR3
TRBJ2-7 | TRBV5-1 | CASSLETFEQYF
TRBJ2-1 | TRBV4-1 | CASSQVPDNEQFF
TRBJ2-3 | TRBV29-1 | CSVLSDSWPLADTQYF
TRBJ2-7 | TRBV29-1 | CSVVATDTYEQYF
TRBJ2-2 | TRBV12-3/TRBV12-4 | CASSLVVGRSTGELFF
TRBJ2-7 | TRBV7-8 | CASSLGPGEQYF
TRBJ2-7 | TRBV7-8 | CASSRPQVTGFEQYF
TRBJ2-7 | TRBV5-6 | CASSLQLAGYEQYF
TRBJ2-1 | TRBV7-2 | CASSLPGTGAPYEQFF
TRBJ1-2 | TRBV6-1 | CASSEVGGMPSDGYTF
TRBJ2-3 | TRBV20-1 | CSATPLAGERASTDTQYF
TRBJ2-3 | TRBV29-1 | CSAPGREITDTQYF
TRBJ2-1 | TRBV10-3 | CAISVTPLDSLNEQFF
TRBJ1-2 | TRBV14 | CASSRDDRNYGYTF
TRBJ1-5 | TRBV10-3 | CAIREGGDDQPQHF
TRBJ1-4 | TRBV27 | CASRKQGGNEKLFF
TRBJ1-5 | TRBV20-1 | CSAGGGINSNQPQHF
TRBJ1-2 | TRBV6-2/TRBV6-3 | CASRRLGQGGYTF
TRBJ2-5 | TRBV7-9 | CASSVRQGGQETQYF
TRBJ1-2 | TRBV6-2/TRBV6-3 | CASSNYRGDSYGYTF
TRBJ1-4 | TRBV19 | CASSDWDRGMEKLFF
TRBJ1-6 | TRBV5-1 | CASSPRTENSPLHF
TRBJ2-7 | TRBV12-3/TRBV12-4 | CASSLRAFLEQYF
TRBJ2-5 | TRBV6-2/TRBV6-3 | CASSRGTSTAPIQETQYF
TRBJ1-1 | TRBV29-1 | CSVGPGATEAFF
TRBJ2-3 | TRBV4-3 | CASSPPSGLAGVNTDTQYF
TRBJ2-5 | TRBV10-3 | CAIKAGYQETQYF
TRBJ2-1 | TRBV15 | CATSRDLGRGGIEQFF
TRBJ2-7 | TRBV6-5 | CASSYSGDRREQYF
TRBJ2-7 | TRBV7-6 | CASGPPDKGYEQYF
TRBJ2-7 | TRBV20-1 | CSARELHEQYF
TRBJ2-3 | TRBV20-1 | CSARGTASTDTQYF
TRBJ1-1 | TRBV12-3/TRBV12-4 | CASSITPAIGLLNTEASF
TRBJ2-7 | TRBV5-1 | CASSLGQGLGEQYF
TRBJ2-7 | TRBV20-1 | CSAVANGYYEQYF
TRBJ2-2 | TRBV4-1 | CASSQGDRGVTGELFF
TRBJ2-1 | TRBV5-6 | CASSLVLAGTYNEQFF
TRBJ1-6 | TRBV4-1 | CASSQQQRPPYNSPLHF
TRBJ2-1 | TRBV3-1 | CASSPMGGGKHNEQFF
TRBJ2-7 | TRBV6-1 | CASSRQGVKNEQYF